This T cell receptor beta chain was recovered during a study of T cell responses to AZD1222 COVID-19 vaccine. Study outcomes and limitations: Donors were chiefly white British, with a greater number of females, and clonal diversity was perhaps underestimated. There were vaccine-associated CD4 TCRs across spike, dominant at 160-218 and 743-854. Every sample of the repertoires postdated the peak T cell response.

Trimming took off 0 bases at V and 4 bases at J, with 10 bases between the two ends. Germline V lookup: CDR1 LGHNA, CDR2 YSLEER. The CDR3 is made up of 15 amino acids. As for this clone: Its target is unknown.

Sequencing used immunoSEQ multiplex PCR; TCRdb keeps in-frame clones, though not all of them. The sample lists some 200,000 clones, roughly 90% seen once, with about 3.5% in the top ten. Sequences were derived from peripheral blood, sampled 28 days after the second AZD1222 dose. The chain has TRBV4-3 and TRBJ1-5, with D possibly being TRBD1 (5 bases). The receptor was isolated from an adult who received the AZD1222 COVID-19 vaccine. CDR3 DNA sequence: TGCGCCAGCAGCCAAGATTGGGGGGGTAATCAGCCCCAGCATTTT. Translated: CASSQDWGGNQPQHF.